This T cell receptor (beta chain) derives from a study of radiotherapy plus CTLA-4 blockade in lung cancer. Some clones are missing from TCRdb's copy, which holds only in-frame ones; the method was immunoSEQ multiplex PCR. Seen here are about 78,000 clones, about 88% observed once, and the top ten hold 0.87%. This clone has just one count. Germline V lookup: CDR1 MNHNS, CDR2 SASEGT. Germline trimming cut 7 bases from V and 0 bases from J; bases unmatched to any gene: 6. The CDR3 runs 14 residues. V gene TRBV6-1 combines with J gene TRBJ2-7, with 7 bases lining up with TRBD2. This sequence originates from a human donor with non-small cell lung cancer who had stable disease on radiotherapy plus ipilimumab. Material: peripheral blood, obtained from a patient treated with radiotherapy plus ipilimumab. The CDR3 sequence is CASKGTMSSYEQYF. The CDR3 nucleotides read TGTGCCAGCAAGGGGACTATGAGCTCCTACGAGCAGTACTTC.